This TCR beta chain was sequenced in a study of T-cell reconstitution after alpha-beta-depleted transplantation in children. A note on this clonotype: Its antigen is unknown.

Overall study results and limits: At one year after transplant, newly produced T cells mostly accounted for T-cell counts and diversity.

Preparation of the TCRbeta library was carried out with unique molecular identifiers. Each CDR3 protein gets one entry after TCRdb re-called the PCR reads with MiXCR. The sample includes approximately 230,000 distinct CDR3 sequences, roughly 25% of them seen just once. This CDR3 region has 17 residues. Trimming stripped 5 bases from V and 0 bases from J, with 16 bases between. Here the sequenced sample was PBMCs, mostly from graft donor cells, taken 360 days after TCRalphabeta/CD19-depleted stem cell transplant. The gene calls are TRBV12-3 or TRBV12-4 and TRBJ1-4; possibly TRBD1 for D (5 bases). This TCR came from a female patient aged 2-15 years who had a stem cell transplant for congenital amegakaryocytic thrombocytopenia, so the T cells may come from the graft donor. CDR3 nucleotide sequence: TGTGCCAGCAGTAACTTAGGGACGTCTGCAACTAATGAAAAACTGTTTTTT. This sequence encodes CASSNLGTSATNEKLFF.